This TCR beta chain is drawn from a study of Tregs in tolerant kidney transplant recipients. Whole-study findings and limits: For some patients, primers changed over time, blocking nucleotide-level comparison. This study did not directly address biological reproducibility.

Turning to this clone: What it binds is not known.

Unstimulated regulatory T cells (CD4+CD25+CD127-), CD4+CD25- non-regulatory cells, CD4 and CD8 cells were FACS-sorted from thawed PBMCs. Repertoires were generated with immunoSEQ multiplex PCR, while TCRdb's copy carries only in-frame clones and drops some. Counted here are about 94,000 clones, under 95% occurring once; the ten biggest clones make up 0.46%. The sequence derives from a human donor who received a combined kidney and bone marrow transplant. This sample comprised CD4+ T cells from blood, obtained before the transplant.

The CDR3 sequence is CASSHRTGSYGYTF. CDR3 in DNA: TGCGCCAGCAGTCATCGGACAGGGAGTTATGGCTACACCTTC. V gene TRBV5-1 combines with J gene TRBJ1-2; 8 bases are shared with TRBD1. The CDR3 has 14 amino acids. V shed 5 bases and J 5 bases; nucleotides not matched to a gene: 8. Germline CDR1 SGHRS, CDR2 YFSETQ.